Following are 16 T cell receptor beta chains from one sample sequenced in a study of CD8+ T cells in alopecia areata. The treatment: oral pan-JAK inhibitor, 5-10 mg twice daily. RNA was extracted and reverse transcribed into cDNA as the sequencing template. Produced via immunoSEQ multiplex PCR; TCRdb's table is partial and in-frame only. The sample contains approximately 150,000 clones, 58% of which appear only once. The material was CD4+ T cells sorted from blood, obtained at approximately week 55, from a patient treated with tofacitinib. The source is a human donor with alopecia areata.

The chain's CDR3 is CSVHTGTYEQYF. The CDR3 nucleotides read TGCAGCGTTCACACGGGCACCTACGAGCAGTACTTC. The chain is built from TRBV29-1 and TRBJ2-7; D is undetermined. V was pared by 5 bases and J by 2 bases, with 10 bases between. Germline assignment: CDR1 SQVTM and CDR2 ANQGSEA. The CDR3 spans 12 residues.

Only a few counts were recorded for this clone. This rearrangement joins TRBV19 to TRBJ1-5, with 9 bases that match TRBD1. V dropped 10 bases and J dropped 3; count of bases not matched to a gene: 7. Germline-derived CDR1 and CDR2 are LNHDA and SQIVND (reference sequence). The CDR3 totals 14 residues. CDR3 bases: TGTGCCACCGGCGGGACAGGGTTCAATCAGCCCCAGCATTTT. This sequence encodes CATGGTGFNQPQHF. The full variable domain, with the rest looked up from reference TRBV19 and TRBJ1-5, is DGGITQSPKYLFRKEGQNVTLSCEQNLNHDAMYWYRQDPGQGLRLIYYSQIVNDFQKGDIAEGYSVSREKKESFPLTVTSAQKNPTAFYLCATGGTGFNQPQHFGDGTRLSIL.

This clone was seen just once. The chain links TRBV10-3 to TRBJ2-5; 10 bases are shared with TRBD1. After removal of 11 bases from V and 0 bases from J, the junction contained 9 bases not matched to a gene. CDR1 ENHRY and CDR2 SYGVKD come from the germline V gene. The CDR3 is made up of 15 amino acids. In DNA, the CDR3 is TGTGCCTCCTCCCTGGGGACAGGGGACCAAGAGACCCAGTACTTC. Amino acid sequence: CASSLGTGDQETQYF.

A single count supports this clone. V gene TRBV2 combines with J gene TRBJ1-1, with a possible D match to TRBD1 (6 bases). Germline V lookup: CDR1 SNHLY, CDR2 FYNNEI. The CDR3 totals 14 residues. Trimming removed 10 bases from V and 0 bases from J, with 15 bases in between. CDR3 in amino acids: CATTGLAMNTEAFF. The CDR3 region has the DNA TGTGCCACCACAGGGCTGGCAATGAACACTGAAGCTTTCTTT. Full variable domain (missing parts from reference TRBV2 and TRBJ1-1): EPEVTQTPSHQVTQMGQEVILRCVPISNHLYFYWYRQILGQKVEFLVSFYNNEISEKSEIFDDQFSVERPDGSNFTLKIRSTKLEDSAMYFCATTGLAMNTEAFFGQGTRLTVV.

The CDR3 DNA reads as TGTGCCAGCAGTTCCGGGACAGGGGGCGCTGGCTATGGCTACACCTTC. It encodes CASSSGTGGAGYGYTF. V and J are TRBV6-6 and TRBJ1-2; TRBD1 agrees at 12 bases. Germline V gene sequence: CDR1 MNHNY, CDR2 SVGAGI (reference sequence). The ends lost 4 bases at V and 4 bases at J; junction bases unmatched: 7. The CDR3 loop spans 16 amino acids.

The chain has TRBV11-1 and TRBJ2-6; D might be TRBD2 (6 bases). Germline V lookup: CDR1 SGHAT, CDR2 FQDESV (reference sequence). The V end lost 5 bases, the J end lost 1 base, and 9 bases lay between the germline ends. This CDR3 is 15 amino acids long. The CDR3, as DNA: TGTGCCAGCAGCCGACGGGGGTCTGGGGCCAACGTCCTGACTTTC. It codes for CASSRRGSGANVLTF.

V usage is TRBV10-3 and J usage is TRBJ1-6; weak D call: TRBD1 (5 bases). The germline V and J ends were trimmed by 6 bases and 6 bases, with 9 bases remaining between them. Looked up from germline, CDR1 is ENHRY and CDR2 is SYGVKD. This CDR3 spans 13 amino acids. CDR3: CAIRSDSNSPLHF. In DNA form, the CDR3 reads TGTGCCATCAGATCCGACAGTAATTCACCCCTCCACTTT.

The rearrangement joins TRBV6-1 to TRBJ2-5, with a weak D call TRBD1 (5 bases). The J call is doubtful: the DNA matches TRBJ2-7 better. The CDR3 runs to 11 residues. CDR1 is MNHNS, CDR2 SASEGT, per germline. In nucleotides, the CDR3 is TGTGCCAGCAGGACAGCATACGAGCAGTACTTC. Residues: CASRTAYEQYF.

This clone was seen more than once but under ten times. V gene TRBV10-3 combines with J gene TRBJ1-2, with TRBD1 matching 7 bases. Trimming removed 3 bases from V and 4 bases from J; junction bases left unmatched: 8. The length of the CDR3 is 15 residues. The germline gives CDR1 ENHRY, CDR2 SYGVKD. The CDR3 region has the DNA TGTGCCATCAGTGACACAAGACAGGGCCCCTATGGCTACACCTTC. It yields the protein CAISDTRQGPYGYTF.

The chain couples TRBV7-9 to TRBJ2-3, with D uncertain. The V gene's germline CDR1 is SEHNR and CDR2 FQNEAQ (reference sequence). The ends were cut back, 3 bases at V and 3 bases at J, with 16 bases in the middle. This CDR3 has 16 residues. The CDR3 is CASSFRLGTVTDTQYF. CDR3 bases: TGTGCCAGCAGCTTCCGGTTGGGTACAGTGACAGATACGCAGTATTTT.

This clone occurred a few times. The chain joins TRBV29-1 to TRBJ1-5, with D hard to call. The CDR3 runs 12 residues. The germline CDR1 and CDR2 sequences are SQVTM and ANQGSEA. Trimming pared 4 bases from V and 0 bases from J, leaving 4 bases between. The CDR3 is CSVANSNQPQHF. The CDR3 DNA follows: TGCAGCGTTGCTAATAGCAATCAGCCCCAGCATTTT. The complete variable domain, with remaining parts taken from reference TRBV29-1 and TRBJ1-5, reads SAVISQKPSRDICQRGTSLTIQCQVDSQVTMMFWYRQQPGQSLTLIATANQGSEATYESGFVIDKFPISRPNLTFSTLTVSNMSPEDSSIYLCSVANSNQPQHFGDGTRLSIL.

There are a few counts of this clone. The CDR3 sequence is CASRAPPETQYF. In nucleotides, the CDR3 is TGTGCCTCGCGCGCCCCCCCAGAGACCCAGTACTTC. This rearrangement joins TRBV7-9 to TRBJ2-5; D gene uncertain. V lost 11 bases and J lost 4, with 14 bases in between. CDR1 is SEHNR and CDR2 is FQNEAQ in the germline V gene (reference sequence). The CDR3 has 12 residues.

The rearrangement links TRBV18 to TRBJ1-3; D remains unclear. Trimming pared 2 bases from V and 2 bases from J, leaving 4 bases between. The CDR3 has 13 residues. Germline-derived CDR1 and CDR2 are KGHSH and LQKENI. The CDR3 region is CASSPGTGNTIYF. In DNA form, the CDR3 reads TGTGCCAGCTCACCAGGTACTGGAAACACCATATATTTT.

About this clone: Within the sample, other DNA sequences also encode this same CDR3. The chain uses TRBV5-1 and TRBJ2-1, with 8 bases aligning to TRBD1. The V segment lost 3 bases and the J segment 1 base; nucleotides outside the gene matches: 3. The CDR3 has 15 amino acids. CDR1 and CDR2 from the germline V gene are SGHRS and YFSETQ. DNA for the CDR3: TGCGCCAGCAGCTCCGACAGGGGTTCCTACAATGAGCAGTTCTTC. Its translation is CASSSDRGSYNEQFF. Based on the CDR3 plus reference TRBV5-1 and TRBJ2-1, the full variable domain is KAGVTQTPRYLIKTRGQQVTLSCSPISGHRSVSWYQQTPGQGLQFLFEYFSETQRNKGNFPGRFSGRQFSNSRSEMNVSTLELGDSALYLCASSSDRGSYNEQFFGPGTRLTVL.

The V gene is TRBV30, the J gene TRBJ1-2, with 7 bases that match TRBD1. Germline V gene data show CDR1 as GTSNPN and CDR2 as SVGIG (reference sequence). The V segment lost 1 base and the J segment 8 bases; nucleotides outside the gene matches: 16. This CDR3 has 16 residues. The CDR3 is CAWSDQSHRGRWGYTF. The DNA for the CDR3 is TGTGCCTGGAGTGACCAAAGCCACAGGGGCCGGTGGGGCTACACCTTC.

This chain joins TRBV30 and TRBJ1-1; D perhaps matches TRBD1 (5 bases). Trimming shortened V by 7 bases and J by 5 bases, and 17 bases separated the two germline ends. The CDR3 loop spans 13 amino acids. Germline V gives CDR1 GTSNPN, CDR2 SVGIG (reference sequence). Written as DNA, the CDR3 is TGTGCCTCCGAGGACACGAGGGGAACTGAAGCTTTCTTT. Amino acids: CASEDTRGTEAFF.